The sequence of this T cell receptor (beta chain) was determined in a study of T cells after yellow fever vaccination. TCRdb called the 5' RACE reads again in MiXCR, with one record for every CDR3 protein. The sample includes under 550,000 distinct CDR3 sequences, around a fifth of them seen just once. This CDR3 is built from 15 residues. Germline V lookup: CDR1 SQVTM, CDR2 ANQGSEA. V lost 7 bases to trimming and J lost 2 bases; unmatched junction nucleotides: 9. This clonotype was seen a few times. The TCR was taken from a young man who received the YFV17D yellow fever vaccine. The rearrangement links TRBV29-1 to TRBJ1-3; 9 nucleotides agree with TRBD1. The sequencing used PBMCs, collected approximately 22 days after the first yellow fever vaccination. The CDR3 spells CSAQEGQGPGNTIYF. The CDR3 DNA reads as TGCAGCGCCCAAGAGGGACAGGGCCCTGGAAACACCATATATTTT.